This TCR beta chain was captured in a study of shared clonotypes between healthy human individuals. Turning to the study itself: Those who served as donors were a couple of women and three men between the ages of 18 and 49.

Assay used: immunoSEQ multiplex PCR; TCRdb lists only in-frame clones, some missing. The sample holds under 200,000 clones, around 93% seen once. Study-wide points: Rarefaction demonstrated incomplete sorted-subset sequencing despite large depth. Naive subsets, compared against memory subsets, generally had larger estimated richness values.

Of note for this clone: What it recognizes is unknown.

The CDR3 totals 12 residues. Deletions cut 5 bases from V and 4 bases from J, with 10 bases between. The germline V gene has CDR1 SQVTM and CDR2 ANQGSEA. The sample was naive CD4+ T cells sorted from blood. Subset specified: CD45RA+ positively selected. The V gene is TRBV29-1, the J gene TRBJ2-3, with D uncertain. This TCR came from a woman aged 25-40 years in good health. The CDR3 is CSVPPDSDTQYF. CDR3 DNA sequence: TGCAGCGTTCCCCCGGATTCAGATACGCAGTATTTT.